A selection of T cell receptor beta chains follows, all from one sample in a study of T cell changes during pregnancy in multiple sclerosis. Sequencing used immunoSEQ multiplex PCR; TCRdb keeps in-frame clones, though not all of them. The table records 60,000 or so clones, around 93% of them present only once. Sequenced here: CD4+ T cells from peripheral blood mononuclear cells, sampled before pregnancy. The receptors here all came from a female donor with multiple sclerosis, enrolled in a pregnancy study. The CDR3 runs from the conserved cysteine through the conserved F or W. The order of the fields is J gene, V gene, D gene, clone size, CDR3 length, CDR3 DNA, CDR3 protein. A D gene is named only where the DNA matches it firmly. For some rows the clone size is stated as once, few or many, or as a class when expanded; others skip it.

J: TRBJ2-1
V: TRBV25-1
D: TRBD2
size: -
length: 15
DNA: TGTGCCAGCAGTGAATCTAGCGGGAGCCTTGGTGAGCAGTTCTTC
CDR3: CASSESSGSLGEQFF

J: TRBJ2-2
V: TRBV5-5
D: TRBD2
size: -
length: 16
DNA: TGTGCCACCGGGACTAGCGGGAGGGCGAACACCGGGGAGCTGTTTTTT
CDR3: CATGTSGRANTGELFF

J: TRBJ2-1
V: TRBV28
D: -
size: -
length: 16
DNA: TGTGCCAGCAGTTTCCTAGCCAGGAGCTCCTACAATGAGCAGTTCTTC
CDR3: CASSFLARSSYNEQFF

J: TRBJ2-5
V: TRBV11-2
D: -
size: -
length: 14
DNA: TGTGCCAGCAGCTTATCGTCCGGGGAAGAGACCCAGTACTTC
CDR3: CASSLSSGEETQYF

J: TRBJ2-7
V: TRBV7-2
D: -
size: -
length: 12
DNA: TGTGCCAGCAGTCTAGGGGTAGGGGAGCAGTACTTC
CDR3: CASSLGVGEQYF

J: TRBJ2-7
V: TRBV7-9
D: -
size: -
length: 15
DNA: TGTGCCAGCAGTAGAACAGGTAGAGTCGACTACGAGCAGTACTTC
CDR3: CASSRTGRVDYEQYF

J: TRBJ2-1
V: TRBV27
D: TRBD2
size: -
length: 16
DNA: TGTGCCAGCAGTGCCCAGAGAAGCGGGAGTCACAATGAGCAGTTCTTC
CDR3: CASSAQRSGSHNEQFF

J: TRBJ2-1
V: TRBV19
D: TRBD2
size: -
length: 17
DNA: TGTGCCAGCACCGAGCAGACCGGACTAGCGGGCGCCAATGAGCAGTTCTTC
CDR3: CASTEQTGLAGANEQFF

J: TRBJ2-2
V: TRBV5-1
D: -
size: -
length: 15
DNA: TGCGCCAGCAGCTCGACAGGCGCGAACACCGGGGAGCTGTTTTTT
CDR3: CASSSTGANTGELFF

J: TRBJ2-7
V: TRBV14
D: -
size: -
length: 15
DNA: TGTGCCAGCAGCCAAGAGGCTTATGGAGGCTACGAGCAGTACTTC
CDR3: CASSQEAYGGYEQYF

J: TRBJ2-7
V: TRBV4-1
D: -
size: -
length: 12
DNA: TGCGCCAGCAGCCAAGATTTCCAAAAGCAGTACTTC
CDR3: CASSQDFQKQYF

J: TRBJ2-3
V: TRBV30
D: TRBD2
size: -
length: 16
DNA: TGTGCCTGGAGTGTCCTAGCGGGATTTAGCACAGATACGCAGTATTTT
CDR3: CAWSVLAGFSTDTQYF

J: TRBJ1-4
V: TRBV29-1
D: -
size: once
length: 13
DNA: TGCAGCGCCCCCGAGCCCACTAATGAAAAACTGTTTTTT
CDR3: CSAPEPTNEKLFF

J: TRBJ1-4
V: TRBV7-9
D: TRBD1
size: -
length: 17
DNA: TGTGCCAGCAGCTTGAGACAGGGGGCAAGTCCTAATGAAAAACTGTTTTTT
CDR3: CASSLRQGASPNEKLFF

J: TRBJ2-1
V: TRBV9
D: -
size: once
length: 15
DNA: TGTGCCAGCAGCGTAGCGGGATTCTCCTACAATGAGCAGTTCTTC
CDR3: CASSVAGFSYNEQFF

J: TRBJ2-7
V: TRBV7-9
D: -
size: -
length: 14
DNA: TGTGCCAGCAGCACCTACAGGGACTCCTACGAGCAGTACTTC
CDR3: CASSTYRDSYEQYF

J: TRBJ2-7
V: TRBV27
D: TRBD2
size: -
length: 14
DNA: TGTGCCAGCAGTTTAGTAGCGGGAGCTGTCGAGCAGTACTTC
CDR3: CASSLVAGAVEQYF